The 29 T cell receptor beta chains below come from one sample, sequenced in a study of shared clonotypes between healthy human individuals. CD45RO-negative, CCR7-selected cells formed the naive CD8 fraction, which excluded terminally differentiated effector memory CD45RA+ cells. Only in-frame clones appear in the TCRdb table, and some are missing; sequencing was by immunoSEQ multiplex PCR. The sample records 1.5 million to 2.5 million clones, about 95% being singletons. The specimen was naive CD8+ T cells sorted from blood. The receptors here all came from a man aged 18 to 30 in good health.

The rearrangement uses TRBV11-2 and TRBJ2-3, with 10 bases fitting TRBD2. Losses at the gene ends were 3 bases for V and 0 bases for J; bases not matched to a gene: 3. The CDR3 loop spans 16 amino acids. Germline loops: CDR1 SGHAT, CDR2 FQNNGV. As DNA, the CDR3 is TGTGCCAGCAGCTTTGAACTAGCGGGGAGCACAGATACGCAGTATTTT. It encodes CASSFELAGSTDTQYF.

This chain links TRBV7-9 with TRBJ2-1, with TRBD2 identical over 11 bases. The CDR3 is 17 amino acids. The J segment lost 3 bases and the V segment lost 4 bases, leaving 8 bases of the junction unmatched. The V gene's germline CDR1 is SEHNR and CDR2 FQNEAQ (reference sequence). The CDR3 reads CASSSGLAGEHYNEQFF. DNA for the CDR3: TGTGCCAGCAGCTCCGGACTAGCGGGCGAGCACTACAATGAGCAGTTCTTC.

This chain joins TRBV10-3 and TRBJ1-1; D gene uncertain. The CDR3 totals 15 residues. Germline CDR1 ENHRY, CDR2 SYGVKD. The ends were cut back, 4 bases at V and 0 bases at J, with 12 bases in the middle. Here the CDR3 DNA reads TGTGCCATCAGTGCATGGGCCAACATGAACACTGAAGCTTTCTTT. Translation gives CAISAWANMNTEAFF.

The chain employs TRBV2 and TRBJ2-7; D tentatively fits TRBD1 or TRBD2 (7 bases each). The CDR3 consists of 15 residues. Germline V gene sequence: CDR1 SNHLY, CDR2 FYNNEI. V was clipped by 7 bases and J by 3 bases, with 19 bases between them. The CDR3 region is CASTGSGTENYEQYF. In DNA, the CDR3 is TGTGCCAGCACTGGCAGCGGGACAGAGAACTACGAGCAGTACTTC. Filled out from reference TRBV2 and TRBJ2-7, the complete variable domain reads EPEVTQTPSHQVTQMGQEVILRCVPISNHLYFYWYRQILGQKVEFLVSFYNNEISEKSEIFDDQFSVERPDGSNFTLKIRSTKLEDSAMYFCASTGSGTENYEQYFGPGTRLTVT.

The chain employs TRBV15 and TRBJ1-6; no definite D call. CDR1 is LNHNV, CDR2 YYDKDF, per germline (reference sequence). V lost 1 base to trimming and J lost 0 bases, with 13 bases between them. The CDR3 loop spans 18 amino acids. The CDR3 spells CATSRVSVGPSYNSPLHF. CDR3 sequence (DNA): TGTGCCACCAGCAGAGTCTCGGTTGGCCCCTCCTATAATTCACCCCTCCACTTT.

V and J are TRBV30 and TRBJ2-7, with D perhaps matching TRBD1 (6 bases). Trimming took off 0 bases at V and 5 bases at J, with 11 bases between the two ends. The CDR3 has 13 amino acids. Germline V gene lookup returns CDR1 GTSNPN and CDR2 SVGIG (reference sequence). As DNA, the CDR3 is TGTGCCTGGAGTGTAACAGGGTTCGACGAGCAGTACTTC. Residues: CAWSVTGFDEQYF.

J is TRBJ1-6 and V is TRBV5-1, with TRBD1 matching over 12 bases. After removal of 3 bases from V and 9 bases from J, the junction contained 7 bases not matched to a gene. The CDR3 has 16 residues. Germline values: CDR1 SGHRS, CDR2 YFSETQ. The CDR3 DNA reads TGCGCCAGCAGCTCCGGGACAGGGGGCGTTGGTTCACCCCTCCACTTT. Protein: CASSSGTGGVGSPLHF.

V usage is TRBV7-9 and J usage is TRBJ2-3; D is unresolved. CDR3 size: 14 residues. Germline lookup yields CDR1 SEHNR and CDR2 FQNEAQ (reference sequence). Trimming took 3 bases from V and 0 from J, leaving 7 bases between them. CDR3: CASSFSTSTDTQYF. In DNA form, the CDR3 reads TGTGCCAGCAGCTTCAGTACTAGCACAGATACGCAGTATTTT.

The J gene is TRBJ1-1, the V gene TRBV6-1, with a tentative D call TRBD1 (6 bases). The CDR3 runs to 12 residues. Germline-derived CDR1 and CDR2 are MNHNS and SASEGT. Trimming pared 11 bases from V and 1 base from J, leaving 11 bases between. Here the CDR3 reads CAARGGNTEAFF. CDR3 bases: TGTGCCGCCAGGGGCGGGAACACTGAAGCTTTCTTT.

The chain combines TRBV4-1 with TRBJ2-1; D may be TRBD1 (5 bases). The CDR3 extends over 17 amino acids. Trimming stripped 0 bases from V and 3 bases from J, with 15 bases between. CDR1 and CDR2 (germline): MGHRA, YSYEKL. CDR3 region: CASSQEPGPTYYNEQFF. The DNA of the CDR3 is TGCGCCAGCAGCCAAGAGCCAGGGCCAACTTACTACAATGAGCAGTTCTTC.

CDR3 DNA: TGCGCCAGCAGCCAAGATCCCGAATACACTGAAGCTTTCTTT. Translating it yields CASSQDPEYTEAFF. The chain carries TRBV4-3 and TRBJ1-1; D remains ambiguous. The CDR3 totals 14 residues. Germline V gene data show CDR1 as LGHNA and CDR2 as YSLEER. V lost 0 bases and J lost 3, with 8 bases in between.

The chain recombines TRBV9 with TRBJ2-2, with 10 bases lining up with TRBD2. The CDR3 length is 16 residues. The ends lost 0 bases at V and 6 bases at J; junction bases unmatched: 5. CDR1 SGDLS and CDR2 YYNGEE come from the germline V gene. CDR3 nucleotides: TGTGCCAGCAGCGTAGGGGGGACTAGCGTCTCCGGGGAGCTGTTTTTT. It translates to CASSVGGTSVSGELFF.

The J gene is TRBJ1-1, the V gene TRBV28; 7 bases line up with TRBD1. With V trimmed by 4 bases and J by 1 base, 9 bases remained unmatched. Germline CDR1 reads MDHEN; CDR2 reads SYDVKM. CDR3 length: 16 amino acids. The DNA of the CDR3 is TGTGCCAGCAGTTGGATAGGACAGGACTCGAACACTGAAGCTTTCTTT. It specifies CASSWIGQDSNTEAFF.

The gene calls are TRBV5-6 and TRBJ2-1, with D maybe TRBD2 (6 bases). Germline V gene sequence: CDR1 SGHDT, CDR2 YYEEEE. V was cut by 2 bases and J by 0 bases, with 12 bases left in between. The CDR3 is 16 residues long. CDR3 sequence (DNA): TGTGCCAGCAGCTTCGGACTACCCGGCTCCTACAATGAGCAGTTCTTC. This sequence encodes CASSFGLPGSYNEQFF.

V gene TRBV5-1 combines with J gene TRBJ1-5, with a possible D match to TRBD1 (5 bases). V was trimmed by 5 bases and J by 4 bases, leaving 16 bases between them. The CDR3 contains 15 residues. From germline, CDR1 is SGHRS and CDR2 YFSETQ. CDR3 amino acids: CASRWDDEINQPQHF. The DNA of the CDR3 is TGCGCCAGCAGGTGGGACGACGAAATAAATCAGCCCCAGCATTTT.

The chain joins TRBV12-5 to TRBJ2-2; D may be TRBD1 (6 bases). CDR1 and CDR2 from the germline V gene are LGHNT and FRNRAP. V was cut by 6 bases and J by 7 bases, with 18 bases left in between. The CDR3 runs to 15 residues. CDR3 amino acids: CASGSFGGADGELFF. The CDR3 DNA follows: TGTGCTAGTGGCTCCTTTGGGGGCGCGGACGGGGAGCTGTTTTTT. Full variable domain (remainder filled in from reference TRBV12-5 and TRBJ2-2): DARVTQTPRHKVTEMGQEVTMRCQPILGHNTVFWYRQTMMQGLELLAYFRNRAPLDDSGMPKDRFSAEMPDATLATLKIQPSEPRDSAVYFCASGSFGGADGELFFGEGSRLTVL.

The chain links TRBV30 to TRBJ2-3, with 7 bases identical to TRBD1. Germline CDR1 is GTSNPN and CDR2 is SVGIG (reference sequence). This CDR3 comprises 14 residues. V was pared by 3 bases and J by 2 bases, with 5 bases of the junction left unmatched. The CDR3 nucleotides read TGTGCCTGGAGATGGGACAGTTCCACAGATACGCAGTATTTT. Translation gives CAWRWDSSTDTQYF.

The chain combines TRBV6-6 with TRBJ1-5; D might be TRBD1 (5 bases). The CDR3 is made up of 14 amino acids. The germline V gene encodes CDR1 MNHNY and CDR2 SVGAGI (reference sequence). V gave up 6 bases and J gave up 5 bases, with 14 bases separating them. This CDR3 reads CASRFGGGDQPQHF. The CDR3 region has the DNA TGTGCCAGCAGGTTCGGGGGAGGCGATCAGCCCCAGCATTTT.

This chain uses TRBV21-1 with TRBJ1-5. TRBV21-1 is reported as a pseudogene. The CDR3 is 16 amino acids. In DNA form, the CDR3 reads TGTGCCAGCACCGATACACCCCTAGGAGGCAATCAGCCCCAGCATTTT. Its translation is CASTDTPLGGNQPQHF.

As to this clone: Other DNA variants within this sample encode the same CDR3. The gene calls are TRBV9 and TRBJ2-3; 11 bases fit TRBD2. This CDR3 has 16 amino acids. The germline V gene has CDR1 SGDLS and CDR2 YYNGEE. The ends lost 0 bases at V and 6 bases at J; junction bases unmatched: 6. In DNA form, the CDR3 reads TGTGCCAGCAGCGTAGGACTAGCGGGATTCGGGGATACGCAGTATTTT. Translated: CASSVGLAGFGDTQYF. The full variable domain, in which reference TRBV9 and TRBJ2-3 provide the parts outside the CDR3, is DSGVTQTPKHLITATGQRVTLRCSPRSGDLSVYWYQQSLDQGLQFLIQYYNGEERAKGNILERFSAQQFPDLHSELNLSSLELGDSALYFCASSVGLAGFGDTQYFGPGTRLTVL.

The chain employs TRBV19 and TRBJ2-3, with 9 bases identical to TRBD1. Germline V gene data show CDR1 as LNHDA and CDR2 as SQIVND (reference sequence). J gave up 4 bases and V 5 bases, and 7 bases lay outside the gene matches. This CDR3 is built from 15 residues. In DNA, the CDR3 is TGTGCCAGTAGTCTACAGGGGGCGACGGCAGATACGCAGTATTTT. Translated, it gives CASSLQGATADTQYF.

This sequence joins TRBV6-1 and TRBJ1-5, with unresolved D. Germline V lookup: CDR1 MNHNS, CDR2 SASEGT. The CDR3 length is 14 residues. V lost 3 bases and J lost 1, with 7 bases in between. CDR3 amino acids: CASSDPQSNQPQHF. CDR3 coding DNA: TGTGCCAGCAGTGACCCACAGAGCAATCAGCCCCAGCATTTT.

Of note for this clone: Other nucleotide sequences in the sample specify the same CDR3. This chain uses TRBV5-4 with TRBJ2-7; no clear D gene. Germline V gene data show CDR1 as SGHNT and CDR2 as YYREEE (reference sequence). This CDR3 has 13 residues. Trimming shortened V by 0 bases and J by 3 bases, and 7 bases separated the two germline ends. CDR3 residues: CASSLGTDYEQYF. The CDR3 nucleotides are TGTGCCAGCAGCTTGGGGACGGACTACGAGCAGTACTTC.

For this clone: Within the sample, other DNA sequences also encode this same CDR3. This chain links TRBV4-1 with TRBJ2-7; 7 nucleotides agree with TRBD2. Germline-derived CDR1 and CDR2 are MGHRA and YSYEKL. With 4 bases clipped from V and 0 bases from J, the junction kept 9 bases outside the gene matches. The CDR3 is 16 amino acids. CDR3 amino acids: CASSPRGAGDSYEQYF. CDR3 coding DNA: TGCGCCAGCAGCCCGAGAGGGGCGGGAGACTCCTACGAGCAGTACTTC.

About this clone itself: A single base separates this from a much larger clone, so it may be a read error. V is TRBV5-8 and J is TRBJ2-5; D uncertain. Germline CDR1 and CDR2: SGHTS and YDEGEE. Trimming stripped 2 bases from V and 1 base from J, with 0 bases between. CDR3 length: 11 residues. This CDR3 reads CASSFQETQYF. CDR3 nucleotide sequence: TGTGCCAGCAGCTTCCAAGAGACCCAGTACTTC.

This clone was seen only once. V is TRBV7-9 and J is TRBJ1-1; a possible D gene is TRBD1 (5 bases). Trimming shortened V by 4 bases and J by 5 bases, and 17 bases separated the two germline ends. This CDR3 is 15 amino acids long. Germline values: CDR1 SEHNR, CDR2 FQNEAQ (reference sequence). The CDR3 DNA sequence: TGTGCCAGCAGCTGGCATGGGGGAGGAGGGACTGAAGCTTTCTTT. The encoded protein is CASSWHGGGGTEAFF.

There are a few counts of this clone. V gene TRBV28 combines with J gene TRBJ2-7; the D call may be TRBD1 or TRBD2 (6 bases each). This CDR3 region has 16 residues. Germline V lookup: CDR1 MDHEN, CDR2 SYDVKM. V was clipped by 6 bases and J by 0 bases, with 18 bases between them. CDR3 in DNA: TGTGCCAGCAGCTACCCCGTAGGGGGGTCCTCCTACGAGCAGTACTTC. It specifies CASSYPVGGSSYEQYF.

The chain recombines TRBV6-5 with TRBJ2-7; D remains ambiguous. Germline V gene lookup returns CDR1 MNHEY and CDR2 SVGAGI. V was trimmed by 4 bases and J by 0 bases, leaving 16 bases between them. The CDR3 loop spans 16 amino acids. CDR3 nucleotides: TGTGCCAGCAGTTTGCTTGGGTATTCTAGCTCCTACGAGCAGTACTTC. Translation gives CASSLLGYSSSYEQYF.

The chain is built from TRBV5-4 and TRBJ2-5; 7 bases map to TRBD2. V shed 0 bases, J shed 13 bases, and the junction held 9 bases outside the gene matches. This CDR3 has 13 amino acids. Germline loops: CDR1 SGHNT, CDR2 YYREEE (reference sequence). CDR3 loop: CASSLAGGAPLYF. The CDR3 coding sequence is TGTGCCAGCAGCTTGGCGGGAGGAGCCCCCTTGTACTTC.